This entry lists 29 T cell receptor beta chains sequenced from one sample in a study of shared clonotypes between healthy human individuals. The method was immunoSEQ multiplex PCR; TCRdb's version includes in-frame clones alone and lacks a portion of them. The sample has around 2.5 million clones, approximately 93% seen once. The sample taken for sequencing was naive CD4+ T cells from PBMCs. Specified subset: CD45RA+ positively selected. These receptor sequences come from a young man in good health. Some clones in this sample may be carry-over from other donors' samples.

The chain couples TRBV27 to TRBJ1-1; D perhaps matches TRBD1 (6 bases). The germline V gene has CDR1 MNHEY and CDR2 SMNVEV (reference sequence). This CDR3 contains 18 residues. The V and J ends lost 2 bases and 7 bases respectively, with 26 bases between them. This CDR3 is CASSLTPRVLGARGEAFF. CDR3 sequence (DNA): TGTGCCAGCAGTTTAACCCCTCGGGTTCTGGGGGCGCGGGGTGAAGCTTTCTTT.

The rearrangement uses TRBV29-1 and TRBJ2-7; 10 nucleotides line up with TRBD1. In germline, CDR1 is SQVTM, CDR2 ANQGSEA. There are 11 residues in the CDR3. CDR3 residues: CSGDRGDEQYF. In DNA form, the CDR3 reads TGCAGTGGGGACAGGGGAGACGAGCAGTACTTC.

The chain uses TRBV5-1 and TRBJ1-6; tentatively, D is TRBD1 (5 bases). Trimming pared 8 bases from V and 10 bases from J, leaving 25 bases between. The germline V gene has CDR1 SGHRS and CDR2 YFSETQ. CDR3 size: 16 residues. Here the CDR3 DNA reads TGCGCCAGTTCCGTTGTCCAGGGAACAGGAGGCTCACCCCTCCACTTT. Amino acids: CASSVVQGTGGSPLHF.

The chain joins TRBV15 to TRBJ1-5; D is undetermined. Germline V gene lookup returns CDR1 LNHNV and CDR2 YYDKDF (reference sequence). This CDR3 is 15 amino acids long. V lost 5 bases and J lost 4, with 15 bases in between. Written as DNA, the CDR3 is TGTGCCACCAGCTGGATCGCGGGCCCTAATCAGCCCCAGCATTTT. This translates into CATSWIAGPNQPQHF.

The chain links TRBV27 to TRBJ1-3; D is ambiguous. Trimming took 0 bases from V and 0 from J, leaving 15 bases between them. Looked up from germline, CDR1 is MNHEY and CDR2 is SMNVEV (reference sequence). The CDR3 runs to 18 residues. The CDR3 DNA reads TGTGCCAGCAGTTTATCGCCGACGGGCATAAGCTCTGGAAACACCATATATTTT. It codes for CASSLSPTGISSGNTIYF.

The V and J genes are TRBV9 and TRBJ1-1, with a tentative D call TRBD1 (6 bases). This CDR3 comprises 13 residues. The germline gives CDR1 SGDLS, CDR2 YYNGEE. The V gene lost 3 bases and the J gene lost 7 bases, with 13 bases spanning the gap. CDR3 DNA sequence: TGTGCCAGCAGCGACATCTCAGGGGATGAAGCTTTCTTT. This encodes CASSDISGDEAFF.

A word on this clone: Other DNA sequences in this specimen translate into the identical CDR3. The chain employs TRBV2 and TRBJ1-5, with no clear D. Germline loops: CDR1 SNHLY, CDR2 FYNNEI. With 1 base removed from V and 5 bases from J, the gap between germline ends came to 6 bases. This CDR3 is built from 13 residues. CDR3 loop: CASSEEVDQPQHF. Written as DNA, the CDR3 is TGTGCCAGCAGTGAAGAGGTGGATCAGCCCCAGCATTTT.

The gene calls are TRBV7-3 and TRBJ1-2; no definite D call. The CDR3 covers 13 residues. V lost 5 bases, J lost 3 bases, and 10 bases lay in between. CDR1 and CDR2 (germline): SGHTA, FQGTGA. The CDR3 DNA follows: TGTGCCAGCAGCGCAAGTCCAGACTATGGCTACACCTTC. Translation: CASSASPDYGYTF.

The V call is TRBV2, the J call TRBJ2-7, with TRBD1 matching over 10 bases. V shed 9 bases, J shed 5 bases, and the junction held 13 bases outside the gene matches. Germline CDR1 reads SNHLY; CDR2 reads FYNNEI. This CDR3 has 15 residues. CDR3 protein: CASLAFETGGHEQYF. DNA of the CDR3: TGTGCCAGTCTAGCTTTTGAGACAGGGGGCCACGAGCAGTACTTC.

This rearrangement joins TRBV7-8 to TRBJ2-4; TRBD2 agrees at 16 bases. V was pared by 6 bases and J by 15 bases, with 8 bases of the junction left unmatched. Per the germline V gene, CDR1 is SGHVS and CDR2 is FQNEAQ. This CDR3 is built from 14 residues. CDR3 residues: CASRDGTSGRAPYF. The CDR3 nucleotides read TGTGCCAGCAGGGACGGGACTAGCGGGAGGGCCCCGTACTTC.

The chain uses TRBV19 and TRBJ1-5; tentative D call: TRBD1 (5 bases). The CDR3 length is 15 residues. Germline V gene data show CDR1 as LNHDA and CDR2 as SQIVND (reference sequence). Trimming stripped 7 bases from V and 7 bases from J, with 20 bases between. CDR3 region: CASTPDMYQQQPQHF. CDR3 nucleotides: TGTGCCAGTACCCCGGACATGTATCAGCAACAGCCCCAGCATTTT.

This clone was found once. The CDR3 sequence: CASSLSLAYATEQYF. For the CDR3, the DNA is TGTGCCAGCAGCTTAAGTCTAGCGTATGCGACCGAGCAGTACTTC. The chain joins TRBV7-9 to TRBJ2-7; D might be TRBD2 (6 bases). From germline, CDR1 is SEHNR and CDR2 FQNEAQ (reference sequence). With 2 bases removed from V and 6 bases from J, the gap between germline ends came to 17 bases. The CDR3 contains 15 residues.

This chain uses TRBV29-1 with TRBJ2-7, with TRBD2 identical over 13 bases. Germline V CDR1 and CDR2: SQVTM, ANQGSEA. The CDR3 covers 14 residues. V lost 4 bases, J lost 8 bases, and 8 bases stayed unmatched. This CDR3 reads CSVAGLAGELQQYF. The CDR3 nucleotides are TGCAGCGTTGCAGGACTAGCGGGGGAACTTCAGCAGTACTTC.

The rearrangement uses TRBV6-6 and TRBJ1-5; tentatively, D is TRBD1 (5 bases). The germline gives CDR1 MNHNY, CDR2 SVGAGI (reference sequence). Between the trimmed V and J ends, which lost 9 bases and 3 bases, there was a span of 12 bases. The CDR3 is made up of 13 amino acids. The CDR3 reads CASCRGINQPQHF. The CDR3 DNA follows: TGTGCCAGTTGCCGGGGGATCAATCAGCCCCAGCATTTT.

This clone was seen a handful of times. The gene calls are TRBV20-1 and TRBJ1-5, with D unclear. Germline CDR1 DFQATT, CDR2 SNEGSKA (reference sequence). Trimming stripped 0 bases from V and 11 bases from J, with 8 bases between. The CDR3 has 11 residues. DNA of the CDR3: TGCAGTGCTAGAGATGGACCGGCCCAGCATTTT. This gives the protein CSARDGPAQHF.

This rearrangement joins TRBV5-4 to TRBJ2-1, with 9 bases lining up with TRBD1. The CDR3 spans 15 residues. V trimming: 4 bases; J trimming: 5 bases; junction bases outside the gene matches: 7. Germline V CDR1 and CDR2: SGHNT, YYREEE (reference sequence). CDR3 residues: CASSVLTGGDNEQFF. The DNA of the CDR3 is TGTGCCAGCAGCGTCCTGACAGGGGGTGACAATGAGCAGTTCTTC.

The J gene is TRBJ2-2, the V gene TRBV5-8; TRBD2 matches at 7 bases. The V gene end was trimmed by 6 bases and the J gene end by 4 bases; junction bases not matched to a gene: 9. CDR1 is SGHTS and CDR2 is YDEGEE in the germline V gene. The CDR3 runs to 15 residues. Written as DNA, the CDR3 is TGTGCCAGCACCCTTCCCGGGAGGCTCACCGGGGAGCTGTTTTTT. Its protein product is CASTLPGRLTGELFF.

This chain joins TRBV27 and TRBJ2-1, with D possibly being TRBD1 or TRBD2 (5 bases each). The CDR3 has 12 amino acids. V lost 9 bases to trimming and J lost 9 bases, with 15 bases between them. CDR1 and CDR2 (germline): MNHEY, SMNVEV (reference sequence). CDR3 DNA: TGTGCCAGTGAGGGGCGGCTGGGTGAGCAGTTCTTC. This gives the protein CASEGRLGEQFF.

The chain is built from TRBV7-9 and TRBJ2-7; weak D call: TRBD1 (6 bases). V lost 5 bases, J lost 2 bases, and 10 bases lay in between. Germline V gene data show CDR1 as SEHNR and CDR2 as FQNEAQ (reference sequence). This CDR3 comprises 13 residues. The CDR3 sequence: CASSEGQTYEQYF. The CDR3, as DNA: TGTGCCAGCAGCGAAGGACAGACCTACGAGCAGTACTTC.

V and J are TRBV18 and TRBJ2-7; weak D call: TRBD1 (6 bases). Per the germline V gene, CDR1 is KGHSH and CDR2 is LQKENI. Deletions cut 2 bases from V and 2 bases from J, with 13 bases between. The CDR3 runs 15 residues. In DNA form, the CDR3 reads TGTGCCAGCTCACCAGGGGGAACAGGGACCTACGAGCAGTACTTC. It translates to CASSPGGTGTYEQYF. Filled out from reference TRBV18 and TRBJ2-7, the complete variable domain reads NAGVMQNPRHLVRRRGQEARLRCSPMKGHSHVYWYRQLPEEGLKFMVYLQKENIIDESGMPKERFSAEFPKEGPSILRIQQVVRGDSAAYFCASSPGGTGTYEQYFGPGTRLTVT.

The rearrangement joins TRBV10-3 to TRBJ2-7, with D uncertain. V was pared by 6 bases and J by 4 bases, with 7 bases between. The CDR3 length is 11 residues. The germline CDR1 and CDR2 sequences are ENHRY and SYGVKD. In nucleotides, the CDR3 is TGTGCCATCAGAGAAAGTTACGAGCAGTACTTC. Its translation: CAIRESYEQYF.

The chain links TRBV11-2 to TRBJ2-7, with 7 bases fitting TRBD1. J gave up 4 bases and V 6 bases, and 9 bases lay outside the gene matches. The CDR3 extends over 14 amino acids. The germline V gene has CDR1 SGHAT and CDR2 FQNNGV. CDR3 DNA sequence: TGTGCCAGCAGACCTACAGGGGAAGGTTACGAGCAGTACTTC. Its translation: CASRPTGEGYEQYF.

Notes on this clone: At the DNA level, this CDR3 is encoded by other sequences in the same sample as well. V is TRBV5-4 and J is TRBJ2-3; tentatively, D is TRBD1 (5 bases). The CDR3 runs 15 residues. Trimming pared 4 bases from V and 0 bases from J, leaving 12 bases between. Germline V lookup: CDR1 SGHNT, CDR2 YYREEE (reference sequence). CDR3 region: CASSPRSGSTDTQYF. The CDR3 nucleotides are TGTGCCAGCAGCCCCCGGTCAGGGAGCACAGATACGCAGTATTTT.

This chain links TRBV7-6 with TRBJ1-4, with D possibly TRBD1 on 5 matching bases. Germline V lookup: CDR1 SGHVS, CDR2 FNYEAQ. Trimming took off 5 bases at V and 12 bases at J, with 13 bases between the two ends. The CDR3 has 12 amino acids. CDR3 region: CASSASRVELFF. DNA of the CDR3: TGTGCCAGCAGCGCCTCCAGGGTGGAACTGTTTTTT.

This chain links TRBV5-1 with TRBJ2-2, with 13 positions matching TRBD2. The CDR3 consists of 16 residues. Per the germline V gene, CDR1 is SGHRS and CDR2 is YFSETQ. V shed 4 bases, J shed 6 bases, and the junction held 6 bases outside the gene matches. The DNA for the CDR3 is TGCGCCAGCAGCGGTACTAGCGGGAGGGCCCCCGGGGAGCTGTTTTTT. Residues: CASSGTSGRAPGELFF.

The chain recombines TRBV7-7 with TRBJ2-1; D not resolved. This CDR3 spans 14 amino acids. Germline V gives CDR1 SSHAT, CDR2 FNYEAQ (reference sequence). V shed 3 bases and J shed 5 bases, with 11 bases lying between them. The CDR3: CASSFSTRDNEQFF. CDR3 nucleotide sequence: TGTGCCAGCAGCTTTTCCACGAGAGACAATGAGCAGTTCTTC.

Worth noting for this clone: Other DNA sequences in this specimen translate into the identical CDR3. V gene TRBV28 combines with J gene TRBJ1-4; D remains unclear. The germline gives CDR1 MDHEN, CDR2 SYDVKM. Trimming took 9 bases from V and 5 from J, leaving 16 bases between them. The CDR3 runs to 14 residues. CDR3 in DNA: TGTGCCAGTCGCGAGGGTCAGACGAATGAAAAACTGTTTTTT. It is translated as CASREGQTNEKLFF.

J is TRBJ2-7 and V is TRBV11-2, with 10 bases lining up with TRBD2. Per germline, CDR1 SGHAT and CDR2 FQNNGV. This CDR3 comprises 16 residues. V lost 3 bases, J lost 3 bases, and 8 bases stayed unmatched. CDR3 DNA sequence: TGTGCCAGCAGCTTGACCGGGTCTAGCGGGAGCTACGAGCAGTACTTC. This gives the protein CASSLTGSSGSYEQYF.

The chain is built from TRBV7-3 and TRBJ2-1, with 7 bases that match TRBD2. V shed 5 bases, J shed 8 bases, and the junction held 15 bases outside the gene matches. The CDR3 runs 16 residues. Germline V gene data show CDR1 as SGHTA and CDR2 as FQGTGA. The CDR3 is CASSRQGRERNHEQFF. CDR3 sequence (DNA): TGTGCCAGCAGCCGTCAAGGGCGGGAGAGGAACCATGAGCAGTTCTTC.